Following are 15 T cell receptor beta chains from one sample sequenced in a study of OX40 agonist ivuxolimab in advanced cancers. TCRdb's copy holds only in-frame clones and misses some; the assay was immunoSEQ multiplex PCR. Of 34,000 or so clones listed, roughly 80% are singletons. This specimen was CD4+ or CD8+ T cells sorted from blood, taken in a trial of the OX40 agonist ivuxolimab. The receptor set was obtained from an adult with an advanced solid tumor such as melanoma, head and neck, liver or kidney cancer.

V is TRBV11-3 and J is TRBJ1-6; D not certain. The CDR3 totals 13 residues. The V end lost 1 base, the J end lost 10 bases, and 8 bases lay between the germline ends. Germline CDR1 SGHNT, CDR2 YENEEA. The CDR3 DNA reads as TGTGCCAGCAGCTTAGGCATCCAATCACCCCTCCACTTT. Protein product: CASSLGIQSPLHF.

The chain recombines TRBV9 with TRBJ1-2; D call uncertain. Germline CDR1 reads SGDLS; CDR2 reads YYNGEE. The CDR3 has 12 residues. Trimming removed 3 bases at V and 5 bases at J, with 8 bases between. CDR3 in amino acids: CASSGAGYGYTF. The CDR3 region has the DNA TGTGCCAGCAGCGGAGCGGGATATGGCTACACCTTC.

This clone came up a few times. The genes are TRBV2 and TRBJ2-2; D remains ambiguous. V shed 3 bases and J shed 1 base, with 6 bases lying between them. CDR1 and CDR2 from the germline V gene are SNHLY and FYNNEI. The CDR3 is 14 amino acids. The DNA of the CDR3 is TGTGCCAGCAGTGATCCGGTGAACACCGGGGAGCTGTTTTTT. Translation gives CASSDPVNTGELFF.

DNA of the CDR3: TGTGCCAGCAGTCCTCGAACAGGGACTCTTACTAGCACAGATACGCAGTATTTT. Translating it yields CASSPRTGTLTSTDTQYF. The chain is built from TRBV27 and TRBJ2-3; the D gene could be TRBD1 or TRBD2 (6 bases each). V shed 5 bases and J shed 0 bases, with 21 bases lying between them. The CDR3 extends over 18 amino acids. Germline lookup yields CDR1 MNHEY and CDR2 SMNVEV (reference sequence).

The chain employs TRBV5-1 and TRBJ1-1; D gene ambiguous. V dropped 0 bases and J dropped 3 bases, with 12 bases sitting between them. The CDR3 runs 15 residues. Germline CDR1 is SGHRS and CDR2 is YFSETQ. CDR3 nucleotides: TGCGCCAGCAGCTTGGCGGGCAGATCAGACACTGAAGCTTTCTTT. Amino acids: CASSLAGRSDTEAFF.

The chain employs TRBV6-1 and TRBJ1-1, with D hard to call. Deletions cut 5 bases from V and 0 bases from J, with 7 bases between. This CDR3 is built from 13 residues. CDR1 and CDR2 from the germline V gene are MNHNS and SASEGT. In nucleotides, the CDR3 is TGTGCCAGCAGTAGAACGGTGAACACTGAAGCTTTCTTT. Its protein product is CASSRTVNTEAFF.

The rearrangement joins TRBV13 to TRBJ2-3, with 8 bases lining up with TRBD2. Germline assignment: CDR1 PRHDT and CDR2 FYEKMQ (reference sequence). V dropped 6 bases and J dropped 5; count of bases not matched to a gene: 13. CDR3 size: 16 residues. The CDR3 bases are TGTGCCAGCAGTCCACCTCCGGGGGGGTTACAAGATACGCAGTATTTT. Amino acid sequence: CASSPPPGGLQDTQYF. Full variable domain (remainder filled in from reference TRBV13 and TRBJ2-3): AAGVIQSPRHLIKEKRETATLKCYPIPRHDTVYWYQQGPGQDPQFLISFYEKMQSDKGSIPDRFSAQQFSDYHSELNMSSLELGDSALYFCASSPPPGGLQDTQYFGPGTRLTVL.

This clone was detected only once. The chain carries TRBV6-4 and TRBJ2-1, with 15 bases matching TRBD2. Trimming cost V 3 bases and J 12 bases; bases outside gene matches: 6. Germline V gives CDR1 MRHNA, CDR2 SNTAGT. This CDR3 is 15 amino acids long. The CDR3 sequence is CASSEGGTSGGSQFF. The CDR3 coding sequence is TGTGCCAGCAGTGAGGGGGGGACTAGCGGGGGGTCGCAGTTCTTC.

This chain connects TRBV18 to TRBJ1-1; 9 positions agree with TRBD1. Germline CDR1 reads KGHSH; CDR2 reads LQKENI. Trimming cost V 4 bases and J 4 bases; bases outside gene matches: 4. The CDR3 has 14 residues. The CDR3, as DNA: TGTGCCAGCTCACTACGGACAGGGGTCACTGAAGCTTTCTTT. Its protein is CASSLRTGVTEAFF.

This clone was seen once. The chain is built from TRBV19 and TRBJ1-1, with D possibly being TRBD1 (5 bases). In germline, CDR1 is LNHDA, CDR2 SQIVND (reference sequence). V was clipped by 3 bases and J by 3 bases, with 14 bases between them. The CDR3 is 15 amino acids. The CDR3 sequence: CASSMNGGRYTEAFF. The CDR3 DNA follows: TGTGCCAGTAGTATGAATGGGGGTCGGTACACTGAAGCTTTCTTT.

The chain links TRBV11-2 to TRBJ2-7; D is unresolved. Between the trimmed V and J ends, which lost 1 base and 6 bases, there was a span of 10 bases. Germline values: CDR1 SGHAT, CDR2 FQNNGV. The CDR3 extends over 13 amino acids. The chain's CDR3 is CASSLGLIAEQYF. The CDR3 DNA is TGTGCCAGCAGCTTAGGGCTGATCGCCGAGCAGTACTTC.

The DNA of the CDR3 is TGTGCCAGCAGCGAGACCGGGACAGGGATAGTTAATGAAAAACTGTTTTTT. It codes for CASSETGTGIVNEKLFF. The chain carries TRBV11-2 and TRBJ1-4; TRBD1 matches at 9 bases. Germline V gene sequence: CDR1 SGHAT, CDR2 FQNNGV. CDR3 length equals 17 residues. V lost 5 bases and J lost 4; bases outside the gene matches: 11.

The chain couples TRBV7-9 to TRBJ2-7; D unresolved. CDR1 SEHNR and CDR2 FQNEAQ come from the germline V gene (reference sequence). V was pared by 4 bases and J by 4 bases, with 8 bases between. The CDR3 contains 12 residues. The DNA of the CDR3 is TGTGCCAGCAGCTCCCCTCGTTACGAGCAGTACTTC. This gives the protein CASSSPRYEQYF.

In this sample, this clone turned up once. The J gene is TRBJ1-1, the V gene TRBV19, with unresolved D. This CDR3 contains 13 residues. CDR1 LNHDA and CDR2 SQIVND come from the germline V gene (reference sequence). The V end was cut by 4 bases, the J end by 3 bases, with 9 bases between. The CDR3 is CASSSNTHTEAFF. Here the CDR3 DNA reads TGTGCCAGTAGTAGTAATACACACACTGAAGCTTTCTTT.

The CDR3 sequence: CASSTRTSGVNTGELFF. The CDR3 DNA is TGTGCCAGTAGTACCCGGACTAGCGGGGTGAACACCGGGGAGCTGTTTTTT. The chain joins TRBV19 to TRBJ2-2; 12 bases fit TRBD2. Germline CDR1 and CDR2: LNHDA and SQIVND (reference sequence). With V trimmed by 4 bases and J by 1 base, 4 bases remained unmatched. The CDR3 runs to 17 residues.